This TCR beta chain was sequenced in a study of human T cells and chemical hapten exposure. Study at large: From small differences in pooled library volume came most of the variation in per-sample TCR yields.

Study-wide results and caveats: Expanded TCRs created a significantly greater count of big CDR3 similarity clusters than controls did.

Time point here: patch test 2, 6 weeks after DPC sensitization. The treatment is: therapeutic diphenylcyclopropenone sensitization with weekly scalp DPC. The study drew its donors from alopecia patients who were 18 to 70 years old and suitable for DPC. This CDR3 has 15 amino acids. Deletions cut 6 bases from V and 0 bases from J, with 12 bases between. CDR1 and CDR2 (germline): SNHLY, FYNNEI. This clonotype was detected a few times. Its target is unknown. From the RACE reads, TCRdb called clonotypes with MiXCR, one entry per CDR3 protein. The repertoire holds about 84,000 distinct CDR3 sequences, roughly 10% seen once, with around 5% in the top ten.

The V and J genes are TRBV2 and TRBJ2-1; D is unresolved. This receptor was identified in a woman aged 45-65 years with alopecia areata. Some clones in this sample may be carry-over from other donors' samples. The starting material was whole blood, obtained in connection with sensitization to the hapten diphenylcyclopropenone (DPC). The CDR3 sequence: CASSGVRSSYNEQFF. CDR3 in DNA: TGTGCCAGCAGCGGCGTCAGGAGCTCCTACAATGAGCAGTTCTTC.